Listed below are T cell receptor beta chains from one sample, sequenced in a study of blood T cell repertoires in COVID-19. Sequencing was performed with immunoSEQ multiplex PCR; in TCRdb, only in-frame clones are kept and a portion is missing. The data show about 370,000 clones, with 80% to 90% seen just once and more than 9% held by the top ten. The sequencing input was peripheral blood. The receptors here all came from a woman aged 25 to 39 with COVID-19, enrolled during active disease. CDR3s include the opening cysteine and the closing phenylalanine or tryptophan.

TRBV1	CTSSQGRDPLTSMSSYNEQFF
TRBV6-5	CASSYSASGSGEQYF
TRBV10-3	CAISGAATGGYTF
TRBV5-5	CASSSGSYEQYF
TRBV11-2	CASSLARTSTNEQFF
TRBV6-1	CASSVSSGSPTDTQYF
TRBV4-1	CASSPLLRTGELFF
TRBV28	CASSPPVRGDGQFF
TRBV7-9	CASSSTTRHNEQFF
TRBV29-1	CSVFLLAGDNEQFF
TRBV20-1	CSASGRGGEQYF
TRBV29-1	CSAAVRETQYF
TRBV9	CASSPGTGSYEQYF
TRBV9	CASSVEGQPVSGNTIYF
TRBV6-2/TRBV6-3	CASSYRDRDEQYF
TRBV13	CASSSRDRGVIEQFF
TRBV6-6	CASSPVGLAGGTNTGELFF
TRBV28	CASSQPGANYGYTF
TRBV7-9	CASSNGGLAETNEQFF
TRBV7-9	CASSVGVGDTQYF
TRBV5-1	CASRAGTLSNQPQHF
TRBV19	CASRRTAGYNSPLHF
TRBV28	CASSLRAGVYPQYF
TRBV29-1	CSVVSGSYGYTF
TRBV19	CASSAFSNTGELFF
TRBV5-1	CASSFTGPSNYGYTF
TRBV30	CAWSAREKLFF
TRBV29-1	CSVTSGFSYNEQFF
TRBV28	CASSGGRVGEKLFF
TRBV6-6	CAASQREYGELFF
TRBV3-1/TRBV3-2	CASSRTSGSGTDTQYF
TRBV10-1	CASSESGLAGGPGEETQYF
TRBV5-1	CASSATGDNQPQHF